This paragraph reports one T cell receptor beta chain. This sample is part of a study of blood T cell repertoires in COVID-19. Study in general: Some COVID-19 samples were acute and others convalescent; all came from the United States, Italy and Spain. Sources were T cells, B-cell-depleted T cells, or PBMCs; the material itself was cDNA or gDNA.

Germline V gives CDR1 SEHNR, CDR2 FQNEAQ (reference sequence). Trimming left V 3 bases short and J 5 bases short, with 7 bases between. This CDR3 contains 13 residues. In the original workflow: It was from reference gene primer amplification that nucleated cell counts were estimated. Profiling relied on immunoSEQ multiplex PCR, and the TCRdb table lists in-frame clones only, not all of them. V and J calls plus clone size are reproduced from that table; the DNA served to infer D and trimming. The sample lists 100,000 or so clones, around 80% occurring once. Sample: peripheral blood. V usage is TRBV7-9 and J usage is TRBJ1-4; no clear D. The receptor was isolated from a man aged 50 to 59 with active or convalescent COVID-19. CDR3 sequence (DNA): TGTGCCAGCAGCTTGGCGGGGAATGAAAAACTGTTTTTT. This sequence encodes CASSLAGNEKLFF.